The sequence of this T cell receptor beta chain was determined in a study of beta chain features in type 1 diabetes. Expressed TCRB transcripts were sequenced after all isolated RNA was converted to cDNA. TCRdb's copy holds only in-frame clones and misses some; the assay was immunoSEQ multiplex PCR. The table shows about 230,000 clones, with roughly 9.6% occurring only once. There are a few counts of this clone. Per the germline V gene, CDR1 is ENHRY and CDR2 is SYGVKD. The ends lost 4 bases at V and 4 bases at J; junction bases unmatched: 4. The CDR3 length is 14 residues. The TCR sequence derives from a woman younger than 30 in good health. Sequencing used naive CD4+ T cells from blood. This chain uses TRBV10-3 with TRBJ1-1; 9 positions agree with TRBD1. CDR3 loop: CAISGTGVSTEAFF. The CDR3 region has the DNA TGTGCCATCAGTGGGACAGGGGTAAGCACTGAAGCTTTCTTT.